This T cell receptor beta chain was documented in a study of cytomegalovirus exposure and HLA in healthy donors. In the study overall: Of all 400 or so donors who were genotyped, 80% to 85% belonged to the Caucasian-associated ancestry cluster. Findings and caveats of the study: Sequencing likely generated an artifact that appeared as a cluster of highly shared sequence variants. CMV serostatus alone was available as immune exposure information. According to a later analysis, most TCR beta chains associated with CMV appeared HLA-restricted.

With 60 Vbeta and 13 Jbeta primers, the PCR was carried out. The assay was immunoSEQ multiplex PCR, and TCRdb's table has in-frame clones only and misses some. This table has some 170,000 clones, about 83% appearing once. This clone was seen only a few times. Its target is unknown. There are 12 residues in the CDR3. V gave up 8 bases and J gave up 4 bases, with 11 bases separating them. Per the germline V gene, CDR1 is WSHSY and CDR2 is SAAADI. The chain joins TRBV10-2 to TRBJ1-1; TRBD1 might be the D (6 bases). The sequence was obtained from a woman in her twenties or thirties in good health and CMV-seronegative. The specimen sequenced was PBMCs. CDR3 nucleotides: TGCGCCAGCGGGGAAGGGGGCACTGAAGCTTTCTTT. Protein: CASGEGGTEAFF.